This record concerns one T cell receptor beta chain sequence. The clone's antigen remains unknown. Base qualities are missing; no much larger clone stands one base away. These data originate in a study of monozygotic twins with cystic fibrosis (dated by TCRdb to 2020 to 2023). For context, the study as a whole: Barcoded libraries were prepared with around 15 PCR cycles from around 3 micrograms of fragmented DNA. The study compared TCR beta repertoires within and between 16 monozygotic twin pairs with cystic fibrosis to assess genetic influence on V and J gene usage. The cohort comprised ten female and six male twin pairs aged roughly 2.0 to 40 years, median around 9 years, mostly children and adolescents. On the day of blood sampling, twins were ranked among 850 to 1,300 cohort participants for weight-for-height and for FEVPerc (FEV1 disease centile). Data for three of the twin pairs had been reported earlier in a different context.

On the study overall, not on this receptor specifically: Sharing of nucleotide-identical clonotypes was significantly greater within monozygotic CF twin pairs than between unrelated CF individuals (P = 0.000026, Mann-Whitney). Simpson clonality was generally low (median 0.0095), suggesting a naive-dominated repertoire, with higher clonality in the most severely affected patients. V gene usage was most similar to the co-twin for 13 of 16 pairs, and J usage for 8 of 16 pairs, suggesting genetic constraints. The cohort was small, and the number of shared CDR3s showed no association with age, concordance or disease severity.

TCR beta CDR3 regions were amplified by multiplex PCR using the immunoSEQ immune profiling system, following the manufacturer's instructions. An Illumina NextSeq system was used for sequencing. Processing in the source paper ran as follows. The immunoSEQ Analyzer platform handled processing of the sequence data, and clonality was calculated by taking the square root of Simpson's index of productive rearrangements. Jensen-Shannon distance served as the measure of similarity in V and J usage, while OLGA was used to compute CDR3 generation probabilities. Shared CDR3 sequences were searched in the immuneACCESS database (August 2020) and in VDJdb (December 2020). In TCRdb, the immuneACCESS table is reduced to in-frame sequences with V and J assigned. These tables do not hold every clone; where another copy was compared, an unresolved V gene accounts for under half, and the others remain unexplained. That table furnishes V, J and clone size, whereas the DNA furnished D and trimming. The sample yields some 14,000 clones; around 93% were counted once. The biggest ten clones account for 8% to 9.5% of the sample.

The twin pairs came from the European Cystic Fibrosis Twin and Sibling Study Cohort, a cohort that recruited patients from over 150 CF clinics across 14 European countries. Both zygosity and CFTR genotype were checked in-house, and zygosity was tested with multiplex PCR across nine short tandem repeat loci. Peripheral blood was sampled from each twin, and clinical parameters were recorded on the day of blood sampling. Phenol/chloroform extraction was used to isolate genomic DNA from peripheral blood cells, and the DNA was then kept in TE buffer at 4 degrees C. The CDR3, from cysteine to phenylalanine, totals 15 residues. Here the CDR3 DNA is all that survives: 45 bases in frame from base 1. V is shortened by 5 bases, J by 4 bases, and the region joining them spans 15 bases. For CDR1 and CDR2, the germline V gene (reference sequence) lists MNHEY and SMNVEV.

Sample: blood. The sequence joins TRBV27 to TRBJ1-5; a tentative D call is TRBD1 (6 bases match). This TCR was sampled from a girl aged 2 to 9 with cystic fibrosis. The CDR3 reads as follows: CASSPLDRVNQPQHF. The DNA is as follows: TGTGCCAGCAGTCCCCTGGACAGAGTTAATCAGCCCCAGCATTTT.